Below, one TCR beta chain is given with its context. The method was immunoSEQ multiplex PCR; TCRdb's version includes in-frame clones alone and lacks a portion of them. The table records about 400,000 clones, about 80% of them present only once. The entry originates in a study of Ad26.COV2.S vaccination and SARS-CoV-2 variants. Treatment meaning: around 19 received Ad26.COV2.S at low or high dose, single or two shots; several received placebo; per-sample allocation not given. The study sampled participants on day 63 after the first vaccine or placebo injection. This CDR3 is 14 amino acids long. Germline V gene data show CDR1 as SGHNT and CDR2 as YYREEE (reference sequence). The germline V and J ends were trimmed by 5 bases and 1 base, with 12 bases remaining between them.

The sequence derives from a person aged 18 to 65 who received the Ad26.COV2.S COVID-19 vaccine or a placebo. Specimen: peripheral blood, collected in a trial of Ad26.COV2.S vaccine versus placebo. The gene calls are TRBV5-4 and TRBJ1-1; D not certain. CDR3 loop: CASRPGRQNTEAFF. DNA of the CDR3: TGTGCCAGCAGGCCCGGACGGCAGAACACTGAAGCTTTCTTT.